These 30 T cell receptor beta chains were sequenced from one sample in a study of persistence of HIV-infected CD4 T cells. Sequencing used immunoSEQ version 4 in survey mode. Assay: immunoSEQ multiplex PCR; the TCRdb copy retains only in-frame clones and omits some. The repertoire has over 30,000 clones, about 81% of them found once; the top ten carry 5% to 7.5%. Cells were stimulated with CMV-infected fibroblast lysates at 8 to 10 ug/mL. Memory cells lacking CD40L and CD69 with high CD45RO were sorted. For these receptors, no antigen is known. The specimen was CD4+ T cells sorted from PBMCs after approximately 18-hour stimulation, collected from a patient who received antiretroviral therapy. Receptors were obtained from an adult woman with HIV who was CMV-seropositive.

This clone was counted once. V and J are TRBV5-4 and TRBJ1-1, with TRBD1 matching 9 bases. This CDR3 is built from 13 residues. CDR1 is SGHNT and CDR2 is YYREEE in the germline V gene (reference sequence). The V segment lost 0 bases and the J segment 8 bases; nucleotides outside the gene matches: 2. The CDR3 DNA follows: TGTGCCAGCAGCTTGGGAGGGACAGGGGAAGCTTTCTTT. This codes for CASSLGGTGEAFF.

The V gene is TRBV21-1, the J gene TRBJ2-1. TRBV21-1 is an annotated pseudogene. The CDR3 spans 14 residues. The CDR3 region is CASSKDLGHNEQFF. Written as DNA, the CDR3 is TGTGCCAGCAGCAAAGATCTCGGGCACAATGAGCAGTTCTTC.

The CDR3 is CASIPGQGSGGAFF. CDR3 nucleotide sequence: TGTGCCAGCATACCGGGACAGGGCTCGGGAGGGGCTTTCTTT. J is TRBJ1-1 and V is TRBV6-6; 9 bases agree with TRBD1. Germline V gene data show CDR1 as MNHNY and CDR2 as SVGAGI (reference sequence). The V segment lost 7 bases and the J segment 11 bases; nucleotides outside the gene matches: 14. The CDR3 totals 14 residues.

V usage is TRBV2 and J usage is TRBJ1-1, with unresolved D. Trimming removed 2 bases from V and 5 bases from J, with 6 bases in between. The CDR3 contains 12 residues. Germline lookup yields CDR1 SNHLY and CDR2 FYNNEI. The CDR3 here is CASSERVTEAFF. As DNA, the CDR3 is TGTGCCAGCAGTGAAAGGGTTACTGAAGCTTTCTTT.

J is TRBJ1-1 and V is TRBV6-5; 7 bases are a match to TRBD1. The CDR3 has 15 residues. Losses at the gene ends were 6 bases for V and 5 bases for J; bases not matched to a gene: 12. Germline CDR1 and CDR2: MNHEY and SVGAGI. The CDR3 loop reads CASRGQGGRLTEAFF. The CDR3 DNA reads as TGTGCCAGCAGAGGCCAGGGGGGGCGACTGACTGAAGCTTTCTTT.

V usage is TRBV7-3 and J usage is TRBJ2-2; D gene unclear. CDR3 length: 13 residues. Germline values: CDR1 SGHTA, CDR2 FQGTGA. V lost 4 bases and J lost 7, with 10 bases in between. CDR3 nucleotides: TGTGCCAGCAGCTCTACACAAAGCGGGGAGCTGTTTTTT. This gives the protein CASSSTQSGELFF.

The V and J genes are TRBV4-3 and TRBJ2-3, with a tentative D call TRBD2 (5 bases). Trimming shortened V by 0 bases and J by 1 base, and 5 bases separated the two germline ends. CDR1 is LGHNA, CDR2 YSLEER, per germline. The CDR3 covers 14 residues. CDR3 amino acids: CASSQEAGTDTQYF. CDR3 in DNA: TGCGCCAGCAGCCAAGAAGCGGGCACAGATACGCAGTATTTT.

This clone was recorded only once. The chain links TRBV6-1 to TRBJ1-3; D gene unclear. V was trimmed by 4 bases and J by 7 bases, leaving 20 bases between them. Germline values: CDR1 MNHNS, CDR2 SASEGT. The CDR3 runs 16 residues. The CDR3 region has the DNA TGTGCCAGCAGTGCGGCCCCACTAAACCTGGGCAACACCATATATTTT. Translated, it gives CASSAAPLNLGNTIYF.

The V and J genes are TRBV27 and TRBJ2-7, with TRBD2 as a possible D gene (5 bases). The CDR3 runs to 15 residues. The germline V gene encodes CDR1 MNHEY and CDR2 SMNVEV (reference sequence). V lost 8 bases to trimming and J lost 0 bases, with 17 bases between them. CDR3 sequence: CASGTPRVSSYEQYF. CDR3 coding DNA: TGTGCCAGCGGTACCCCGAGGGTTAGCTCCTACGAGCAGTACTTC.

The V gene is TRBV24-1, the J gene TRBJ2-5; a weak D match, TRBD2 (5 bases). The ends were cut back, 4 bases at V and 5 bases at J, with 16 bases in the middle. The CDR3 consists of 15 residues. CDR1 is KGHDR, CDR2 SFDVKD, per germline. CDR3 coding DNA: TGTGCCACCAGTGACAAAGCGGTCGAAGGGGAGACCCAGTACTTC. This translates into CATSDKAVEGETQYF.

Written as DNA, the CDR3 is TGTGCCAGCAGTCCAGCGGGAACAGGTACAGATACGCAGTATTTT. Its translation: CASSPAGTGTDTQYF. The rearrangement joins TRBV28 to TRBJ2-3; 7 nucleotides align to TRBD2. V trimming: 5 bases; J trimming: 3 bases; junction bases outside the gene matches: 8. Germline V gene data show CDR1 as MDHEN and CDR2 as SYDVKM. The CDR3 sequence is 15 residues long.

The chain joins TRBV25-1 to TRBJ1-2; weak D call: TRBD1 (6 bases). This CDR3 comprises 13 residues. The germline gives CDR1 MGHDK, CDR2 SYGVNS. The ends were cut back, 10 bases at V and 7 bases at J, with 19 bases in the middle. CDR3 nucleotide sequence: TGTGCCACCTCTTCCGGGGGGCTCGGTGGCTACACCTTC. The encoded protein is CATSSGGLGGYTF.

The chain employs TRBV21-1 and TRBJ1-5; the tabulated D call, TRBD1, remains unverified against the DNA. TRBV21-1 is recorded as a pseudogene. The CDR3 spans 17 residues. Written as DNA, the CDR3 is TGTGCCAGCAGCTCCCGACAGGGTGGCCCCTCCAATCAGCCCCAGCATTTT. Encoded protein: CASSSRQGGPSNQPQHF.

V gene TRBV14 combines with J gene TRBJ2-3; 8 bases are a match to TRBD1. The CDR3 runs 14 residues. Germline V gene sequence: CDR1 SGHDN, CDR2 FVKESK. J lost 12 bases, V lost 1 base, and 9 bases had no gene match. In DNA, the CDR3 is TGTGCCAGCAGCCAAGCGACCATCGGGACAGGACAGTATTTT. Protein sequence: CASSQATIGTGQYF.

This clone has a single count. Other DNA sequences in the sample encode the same CDR3. This chain uses TRBV18 with TRBJ2-7; TRBD2 might be the D (6 bases). Per germline, CDR1 KGHSH and CDR2 LQKENI. The ends were cut back, 2 bases at V and 6 bases at J, with 11 bases in the middle. The CDR3 runs to 13 residues. CDR3 amino acids: CASSPGEAGEQYF. In DNA form, the CDR3 reads TGTGCCAGCTCACCAGGGGAGGCCGGCGAGCAGTACTTC.

The V gene is TRBV2, the J gene TRBJ2-2, with 11 bases identical to TRBD2. This CDR3 comprises 16 residues. Germline loops: CDR1 SNHLY, CDR2 FYNNEI. Losses at the gene ends were 6 bases for V and 5 bases for J; bases not matched to a gene: 8. The CDR3, as DNA: TGTGCCAGCAGACGTTCGGCTAGCGGGAGGACCGGGGAGCTGTTTTTT. It yields the protein CASRRSASGRTGELFF. Full variable domain (rest looked up from reference TRBV2 and TRBJ2-2): EPEVTQTPSHQVTQMGQEVILRCVPISNHLYFYWYRQILGQKVEFLVSFYNNEISEKSEIFDDQFSVERPDGSNFTLKIRSTKLEDSAMYFCASRRSASGRTGELFFGEGSRLTVL.

This rearrangement joins TRBV7-8 to TRBJ1-5; D might be TRBD1 (6 bases). This CDR3 comprises 18 residues. Germline values: CDR1 SGHVS, CDR2 FQNEAQ. V was clipped by 0 bases and J by 6 bases, with 21 bases between them. CDR3 nucleotide sequence: TGTGCCAGCAGCTTAGCGGGGTTAGTACAGGGTAGCGGTCAGCCCCAGCATTTT. It encodes CASSLAGLVQGSGQPQHF.

The rearrangement joins TRBV24-1 to TRBJ2-3, with unresolved D. The CDR3 is made up of 13 amino acids. Germline CDR1 is KGHDR and CDR2 is SFDVKD. Trimming pared 2 bases from V and 3 bases from J, leaving 5 bases between. Written as DNA, the CDR3 is TGTGCCACCAGTGATTCTGGGACAGATACGCAGTATTTT. Translated: CATSDSGTDTQYF.

The V and J genes are TRBV2 and TRBJ2-2; possible D gene TRBD1, 6 bases. The V end was cut by 10 bases, the J end by 1 base, with 19 bases between. Looked up from germline, CDR1 is SNHLY and CDR2 is FYNNEI. This CDR3 has 16 residues. The CDR3 nucleotides are TGTGCCACCGAGCCTCAGACAGGCGTGAACACCGGGGAGCTGTTTTTT. It is translated as CATEPQTGVNTGELFF.

The chain joins TRBV28 to TRBJ2-5, with D hard to call. Trimming removed 4 bases from V and 0 bases from J, with 6 bases in between. This CDR3 contains 13 residues. Germline values: CDR1 MDHEN, CDR2 SYDVKM. The CDR3 region has the DNA TGTGCCAGCAGTTACGCATACCAAGAGACCCAGTACTTC. Protein: CASSYAYQETQYF.

The rearrangement joins TRBV18 to TRBJ1-1; no firm D call. The V gene lost 6 bases and the J gene lost 2 bases, with 10 bases spanning the gap. This CDR3 region has 13 residues. CDR1 and CDR2 (germline): KGHSH, LQKENI. The CDR3 loop reads CASSLNFNTEAFF. CDR3 nucleotides: TGTGCCAGCTCGCTCAATTTTAACACTGAAGCTTTCTTT.

The chain employs TRBV29-1 and TRBJ2-7; possibly TRBD1 for D (7 bases). Germline V gene sequence: CDR1 SQVTM, CDR2 ANQGSEA. The CDR3 covers 14 residues. The V end lost 5 bases, the J end lost 0 bases, and 14 bases lay between the germline ends. CDR3 residues: CSVSAGQSSYEQYF. The CDR3 nucleotides read TGCAGCGTTAGTGCGGGACAGAGCTCCTACGAGCAGTACTTC.

The chain couples TRBV18 to TRBJ1-2; D is uncertain. The CDR3 contains 14 residues. In germline, CDR1 is KGHSH, CDR2 LQKENI. The V and J ends lost 1 base and 4 bases respectively, with 10 bases between them. The CDR3 reads CASSPQDHIYGYTF. As DNA, the CDR3 is TGTGCCAGCTCACCACAGGACCACATCTATGGCTACACCTTC. The whole variable domain, filled in from reference TRBV18 and TRBJ1-2, reads NAGVMQNPRHLVRRRGQEARLRCSPMKGHSHVYWYRQLPEEGLKFMVYLQKENIIDESGMPKERFSAEFPKEGPSILRIQQVVRGDSAAYFCASSPQDHIYGYTFGSGTRLTVV.

The rearrangement joins TRBV5-1 to TRBJ2-5, with 8 bases matching TRBD1. Germline V lookup: CDR1 SGHRS, CDR2 YFSETQ. CDR3 length: 14 amino acids. The J segment lost 3 bases and the V segment lost 4 bases, leaving 5 bases of the junction unmatched. Here the CDR3 reads CASSAGQAEETQYF. The CDR3 coding sequence is TGCGCCAGCAGCGCGGGACAGGCTGAAGAGACCCAGTACTTC.

The gene calls are TRBV5-6 and TRBJ2-3; 9 bases are shared with TRBD1. The trim removed 1 base at V and 3 bases at J, leaving 3 bases unmatched. Germline V gene lookup returns CDR1 SGHDT and CDR2 YYEEEE. This CDR3 spans 15 amino acids. The CDR3 DNA follows: TGTGCCAGCAGCTTGATGGACAGGGGTACAGATACGCAGTATTTT. Translation: CASSLMDRGTDTQYF.

The chain joins TRBV2 to TRBJ2-3; TRBD2 might be the D (6 bases). Germline values: CDR1 SNHLY, CDR2 FYNNEI. The CDR3 is 15 residues long. Trimming took 6 bases from V and 8 from J, leaving 21 bases between them. The CDR3 DNA sequence: TGTGCCAGCAGAGCGACTAGAGTAGGCCTCAGTACGCAGTATTTT. This gives the protein CASRATRVGLSTQYF.

V is TRBV6-1 and J is TRBJ2-7, with TRBD1 matching over 7 bases. The CDR3 has 14 residues. The germline V gene has CDR1 MNHNS and CDR2 SASEGT. V lost 2 bases, J lost 0 bases, and 1 base stayed unmatched. CDR3 nucleotide sequence: TGTGCCAGCAGTGAAACAGGGGTCTCCTACGAGCAGTACTTC. This translates into CASSETGVSYEQYF.

The chain employs TRBV3-1 (or the pseudogene TRBV3-2) and TRBJ2-7, with D perhaps matching TRBD2 (6 bases). In germline, CDR1 is LGHDT, CDR2 YNNKEL (reference sequence). This CDR3 spans 14 amino acids. The V end was cut by 1 base, the J end by 4 bases, with 11 bases between. The CDR3 is CASSQGEGTYEQYF. The CDR3 DNA reads TGTGCCAGCAGCCAAGGCGAGGGGACTTACGAGCAGTACTTC.

V is TRBV7-3 and J is TRBJ1-1, with D hard to call. CDR1 SGHTA and CDR2 FQGTGA come from the germline V gene. There are 15 residues in the CDR3. Trimming pared 1 base from V and 6 bases from J, leaving 15 bases between. Here the CDR3 reads CASSLKALEGAEAFF. The CDR3 region has the DNA TGTGCCAGCAGCTTAAAGGCGTTGGAGGGTGCTGAAGCTTTCTTT.

This chain joins TRBV10-2 and TRBJ2-7, with 11 bases lining up with TRBD2. V shed 6 bases, J shed 2 bases, and the junction held 6 bases outside the gene matches. The CDR3 contains 15 residues. CDR1 and CDR2 from the germline V gene are WSHSY and SAAADI. The CDR3 coding sequence is TGCGCCAGCAGGAGGGGACTAGCGGAGACCTACGAGCAGTACTTC. Protein product: CASRRGLAETYEQYF.